A few counts support the clone carrying this TCR beta chain. This sample was included in a study of regulatory T cells in long-lasting Graves disease. This CDR3 comprises 16 residues. V shed 0 bases and J 4 bases; nucleotides not matched to a gene: 7. Germline CDR1 reads SGDLS; CDR2 reads YYNGEE. Building of the TCR beta libraries involved iRepertoire HTBI primers and Arm-PCR of CDR3 regions. TCRdb reprocessed the multiplex PCR reads with MiXCR, giving one entry per CDR3 protein. The repertoire includes more than 450,000 distinct CDR3 sequences, more than 10% of them detected once, and 7.5% to 9% sits in the top ten. As to time point: newly diagnosed GD, antithyroid drugs for less than 3 months. PBMC-extracted RNA yielded the TCR library. This same sample was also taken into another study, of T cells in Graves' hyperthyroidism and ophthalmopathy.

J is TRBJ2-5 and V is TRBV9; the match to TRBD2 covers 9 bases. The starting material was peripheral blood mononuclear cells (PBMCs), obtained at new diagnosis, from a patient treated with antithyroid drugs. This receptor was taken from a woman aged 25 to 45 with Graves disease. The CDR3 sequence: CASSVVPREGRETQYF. CDR3 bases: TGTGCCAGCAGCGTAGTTCCGCGGGAGGGCCGAGAGACCCAGTACTTC.